This TCR beta chain was captured by sequencing in a study of T cell repertoires in cytomegalovirus infection. Across the whole study: Researchers turned to recently identified HLA-C-restricted CMV epitopes as well as well-studied HLA-B-restricted ones. Through public TCR beta signatures, both CMV infection and matching HLA type were indicated.

Many counts were recorded for this clonotype. Its antigen is not known. TCRdb fed the reads into MiXCR, producing one record per CDR3 protein. The sample contains fewer than 650,000 distinct CDR3 sequences, about 39% of which appear only once. Looked up from germline, CDR1 is SGHTA and CDR2 is FQGNSA. V gave up 5 bases and J gave up 5 bases, with 18 bases separating them. The CDR3 covers 15 residues. The V call is TRBV7-2, the J call TRBJ2-5, with a tentative D call TRBD1 (5 bases). The specimen was cultured PBMCs, collected from culture after CMV antigen stimulation. The sequence was obtained from a human donor in good health (CMV status not recorded). Some clones in this sample may be carry-over from other donors' samples. The CDR3 here is CASSAGQAARETQYF. The CDR3 region has the DNA TGTGCCAGCAGCGCCGGACAAGCCGCCCGGGAGACCCAGTACTTC.